This T cell receptor (beta chain) was captured in a study of tumor and adjacent non-tumor tissue in lung cancer. Turning to the study itself: There were 12 adenocarcinoma, a couple of squamous cell carcinoma and 1 small cell lung cancer cases.

No cell sorting was done before RNA was extracted from the tissue. The normal lung tissue was taken more than 3 cm from the tumor edge. Newly diagnosed lung cancer patients had thoracic surgery in China, August–late 2014, without prior chemotherapy. The table lists this clonotype with many counts. Antigen: not known. A junction boundary mismatches the germline segment, possibly from a read error. TCRbeta libraries were built with three rounds of nested PCR, modified from ARM-PCR. Each CDR3 protein is one row after TCRdb ran MiXCR on the multiplex PCR reads. The sample lists roughly 43,000 distinct CDR3 sequences, over 55% occurring once. Regarding the study as a whole: Tumor repertoires had a smaller top 100 clone share than normal lung.

Sequencing was carried out using distant non-tumor lung tissue. This TCR was recovered from a man between 50 and 59 years old with non-small cell lung cancer.

Here the CDR3 DNA reads TGTGCCAGCAGCCAAGCTATGGACCTATCCTACAATGAGCGGTTCTTC. The encoded protein is CASSQAMDLSYNERFF. The chain links TRBV4-2 to TRBJ2-1; D unclear. CDR1 and CDR2 from the germline V gene are LGHNA and YNFKEQ. The CDR3 consists of 16 residues.